What follows is one T cell receptor (beta chain) and its context. This record belongs to a study of shared clonotypes between healthy human individuals. CDR1 and CDR2 (germline): SGHDT, YYEEEE. The CDR3 extends over 14 amino acids. Trimming cost V 0 bases and J 8 bases; bases outside gene matches: 5. The repertoire was sequenced with immunoSEQ multiplex PCR; TCRdb's copy has only in-frame clones and lacks some. The sample consists of millions of clones, approximately 95% of them appearing once. J is TRBJ1-2 and V is TRBV5-6, with 9 bases matching TRBD1. What was sequenced was naive CD4+ T cells from PBMCs. Regarding subset: CD45RA+ positively selected. The TCR comes from a man younger than 30 in good health. Some clones in this sample may be carry-over from other donors' samples. CDR3 sequence (DNA): TGTGCCAGCAGCTTGGGGCGGACAGGGGTCGGCTACACCTTC. This encodes CASSLGRTGVGYTF.